Each of the 21 T cell receptor beta chains below was sequenced from the same sample in a study of blood T cell repertoires in COVID-19. TCRdb's table, derived via immunoSEQ multiplex PCR, lists solely in-frame clones and lacks some. Of about 140,000 clones listed, roughly nine tenths are singletons. Sequences were obtained from peripheral blood. The receptors stem from a woman aged 55-70 years with active COVID-19.

The rearrangement joins TRBV2 to TRBJ2-2; 14 nucleotides align to TRBD2. Germline V gene sequence: CDR1 SNHLY, CDR2 FYNNEI. The V gene end was trimmed by 1 base and the J gene end by 7 bases; junction bases not matched to a gene: 5. This CDR3 region has 17 residues. Written as DNA, the CDR3 is TGTGCCAGCAGTGAAGGACTAGCGGGAGGGCGAAACGGGGAGCTGTTTTTT. This gives the protein CASSEGLAGGRNGELFF.

This rearrangement joins TRBV29-1 to TRBJ2-7; possibly TRBD2 for D (6 bases). V was cut by 3 bases and J by 1 base, with 13 bases left in between. CDR1 SQVTM and CDR2 ANQGSEA come from the germline V gene. The CDR3 loop spans 14 amino acids. The CDR3 region has the DNA TGCAGCGTTGACGGGGGTACGCTTTCCTACGAGCAGTACTTC. As protein: CSVDGGTLSYEQYF.

The chain employs TRBV18 and TRBJ1-1, with 8 bases lining up with TRBD1. Germline-derived CDR1 and CDR2 are KGHSH and LQKENI. J lost 3 bases, V lost 3 bases, and 9 bases had no gene match. The CDR3 has 16 residues. The CDR3 reads CASSPYRGVEDTEAFF. The CDR3 nucleotides are TGTGCCAGCTCACCCTACAGGGGGGTTGAGGACACTGAAGCTTTCTTT.

The V call is TRBV24-1, the J call TRBJ2-1; D might be TRBD1 (6 bases). CDR3 length: 15 residues. With 0 bases removed from V and 8 bases from J, the gap between germline ends came to 13 bases. In germline, CDR1 is KGHDR, CDR2 SFDVKD. CDR3: CATSDLPTRGHEQFF. CDR3 DNA sequence: TGTGCCACCAGTGATTTGCCTACCAGGGGCCATGAGCAGTTCTTC.

CDR3: CASSSPTWSRNEQFF. The CDR3, as DNA: TGTGCCAGCAGCTCCCCCACTTGGTCCCGCAATGAGCAGTTCTTC. The V gene is TRBV7-2, the J gene TRBJ2-1; no clear D gene. The germline V and J ends were trimmed by 4 bases and 6 bases, with 16 bases remaining between them. The V gene's germline CDR1 is SGHTA and CDR2 FQGNSA. The CDR3 length is 15 residues.

This rearrangement joins TRBV5-1 to TRBJ1-3; 7 nucleotides match TRBD1. Germline loops: CDR1 SGHRS, CDR2 YFSETQ. With 1 base clipped from V and 0 bases from J, the junction kept 7 bases outside the gene matches. The length of the CDR3 is 17 residues. CDR3 DNA: TGCGCCAGCAGCTTGATGACAGGGACCATCTCTGGAAACACCATATATTTT. Translation: CASSLMTGTISGNTIYF.

J is TRBJ1-5 and V is TRBV5-4; maybe TRBD1 (5 bases). The CDR3 sequence is 14 residues long. Germline V CDR1 and CDR2: SGHNT, YYREEE (reference sequence). The V end lost 0 bases, the J end lost 2 bases, and 6 bases lay between the germline ends. The CDR3 spells CASSLEGGNQPQHF. CDR3 bases: TGTGCCAGCAGCTTGGAAGGGGGCAATCAGCCCCAGCATTTT.

The chain links TRBV27 to TRBJ2-1, with D perhaps TRBD1 (5 bases). Trimming removed 0 bases at V and 15 bases at J, with 12 bases between. The CDR3 runs to 12 residues. Germline V gene sequence: CDR1 MNHEY, CDR2 SMNVEV (reference sequence). DNA for the CDR3: TGTGCCAGCAGTTTATCACCAGGGCCGGCGTTCTTC. Residues: CASSLSPGPAFF.

A note on this clone: The identical CDR3 is also encoded by other nucleotide sequences in the sample. This chain connects TRBV18 to TRBJ2-7; 7 nucleotides agree with TRBD1. CDR3 length: 14 amino acids. The ends lost 3 bases at V and 4 bases at J; junction bases unmatched: 6. Germline values: CDR1 KGHSH, CDR2 LQKENI. The CDR3 bases are TGTGCCAGCTCACCCCGACAGGGCCTATACGAGCAGTACTTC. Protein: CASSPRQGLYEQYF. The full variable domain, completed using reference TRBV18 and TRBJ2-7, is NAGVMQNPRHLVRRRGQEARLRCSPMKGHSHVYWYRQLPEEGLKFMVYLQKENIIDESGMPKERFSAEFPKEGPSILRIQQVVRGDSAAYFCASSPRQGLYEQYFGPGTRLTVT.

The CDR3 is CASSLGGNSGVSYEQYF. The CDR3 DNA reads TGTGCCAGCAGCTTGGGCGGGAACTCAGGTGTCTCCTACGAGCAGTACTTC. This rearrangement joins TRBV5-4 to TRBJ2-7; D perhaps matches TRBD2 (6 bases). Germline V gives CDR1 SGHNT, CDR2 YYREEE (reference sequence). Trimming shortened V by 0 bases and J by 0 bases, and 16 bases separated the two germline ends. This CDR3 has 17 residues.

The chain is built from TRBV9 and TRBJ2-7; 8 nucleotides line up with TRBD2. CDR1 is SGDLS, CDR2 YYNGEE, per germline. The ends lost 0 bases at V and 7 bases at J; junction bases unmatched: 6. This CDR3 is 14 amino acids long. Here the CDR3 DNA reads TGTGCCAGCAGCGTAGGACTAGCGAGTGGTGAGCAGTACTTC. Its protein is CASSVGLASGEQYF. The whole variable domain, filled in from reference TRBV9 and TRBJ2-7, reads DSGVTQTPKHLITATGQRVTLRCSPRSGDLSVYWYQQSLDQGLQFLIQYYNGEERAKGNILERFSAQQFPDLHSELNLSSLELGDSALYFCASSVGLASGEQYFGPGTRLTVT.

The gene calls are TRBV29-1 and TRBJ2-7; no definite D call. The germline CDR1 and CDR2 sequences are SQVTM and ANQGSEA. The CDR3 is 12 amino acids. V lost 4 bases, J lost 2 bases, and 9 bases lay in between. The CDR3: CSVGTTTYEQYF. DNA for the CDR3: TGCAGCGTTGGAACAACCACCTACGAGCAGTACTTC.

V is TRBV13 and J is TRBJ2-6; D not resolved. Germline-derived CDR1 and CDR2 are PRHDT and FYEKMQ (reference sequence). V was trimmed by 0 bases and J by 0 bases, leaving 3 bases between them. The CDR3 contains 15 residues. The CDR3 nucleotides read TGTGCCAGCAGCTTAGGGCGCTCTGGGGCCAACGTCCTGACTTTC. It codes for CASSLGRSGANVLTF.

This chain links TRBV18 with TRBJ2-7; 7 bases are shared with TRBD2. Germline assignment: CDR1 KGHSH and CDR2 LQKENI. This CDR3 region has 13 residues. Trimming took 2 bases from V and 5 from J; bases not matched to a gene: 3. For the CDR3, the DNA is TGTGCCAGCTCACCAGGGCTAGCGGACGAGCAGTACTTC. Residues: CASSPGLADEQYF.

The chain is built from TRBV28 and TRBJ1-5, with D hard to call. The CDR3 is 14 residues long. V gave up 3 bases and J gave up 0 bases, with 6 bases separating them. CDR1 is MDHEN and CDR2 is SYDVKM in the germline V gene. The CDR3 DNA sequence: TGTGCCAGCAGTTTTGTATATAGCAATCAGCCCCAGCATTTT. Translated: CASSFVYSNQPQHF.

The rearrangement uses TRBV3-1 (or the pseudogene TRBV3-2) and TRBJ1-1; 7 positions match TRBD1. The CDR3 is 14 amino acids. Germline values: CDR1 LGHDT, CDR2 YNNKEL (reference sequence). V gave up 4 bases and J gave up 3 bases; unmatched junction bases: 5. The chain's CDR3 is CASSPWQGDTEAFF. The CDR3 DNA follows: TGTGCCAGCAGCCCATGGCAGGGGGACACTGAAGCTTTCTTT.

The rearrangement joins TRBV9 to TRBJ2-3, with a tentative D call TRBD2 (5 bases). CDR3 length: 15 residues. Germline V CDR1 and CDR2: SGDLS, YYNGEE. V was pared by 0 bases and J by 3 bases, with 11 bases between. This chain's CDR3 is CASSVGGGWTDTQYF. Here the CDR3 DNA reads TGTGCCAGCAGCGTAGGCGGAGGTTGGACAGATACGCAGTATTTT.

The chain uses TRBV7-8 and TRBJ2-1, with 9 bases fitting TRBD2. CDR1 and CDR2 from the germline V gene are SGHVS and FQNEAQ. V was pared by 3 bases and J by 0 bases, with 0 bases of the junction left unmatched. This CDR3 contains 15 residues. This CDR3 reads CASSFSGSSYNEQFF. DNA of the CDR3: TGTGCCAGCAGCTTTAGCGGGAGCTCCTACAATGAGCAGTTCTTC.

V and J are TRBV5-6 and TRBJ2-5, with 9 positions matching TRBD1. The J segment lost 5 bases and the V segment lost 4 bases, leaving 6 bases of the junction unmatched. CDR1 and CDR2 from the germline V gene are SGHDT and YYEEEE. This CDR3 has 14 amino acids. In DNA, the CDR3 is TGTGCCAGCAGCCTAGGACAGGGGAGGGAGACCCAGTACTTC. Protein product: CASSLGQGRETQYF.

The genes are TRBV3-1 (or the pseudogene TRBV3-2) and TRBJ2-3; no reliable D call. This CDR3 has 13 residues. V was clipped by 2 bases and J by 3 bases, with 6 bases between them. Germline values: CDR1 LGHDT, CDR2 YNNKEL (reference sequence). The CDR3 nucleotides read TGTGCCAGCAGCCAACTGAGGACAGATACGCAGTATTTT. Encoded protein: CASSQLRTDTQYF.

This rearrangement joins TRBV18 to TRBJ2-1, with D possibly matching TRBD2 (6 bases). The CDR3 contains 15 residues. V was shortened by 3 bases and J by 6 bases, with 15 bases between the two germline ends. From germline, CDR1 is KGHSH and CDR2 LQKENI. This CDR3 is CASSPGTGGRNEQFF. The CDR3 DNA follows: TGTGCCAGCTCACCCGGGACCGGGGGACGCAATGAGCAGTTCTTC.